This T cell receptor beta chain was sequenced during a study of a mutant IDH1 vaccine in newly diagnosed glioma. In the study overall: Patients began vaccination 4-6 weeks after radiotherapy alone, or with temozolomide cycles. Earlier care involved radiotherapy, temozolomide, or both, and the majority received both.

General study points: Immune responses induced by the vaccine were seen in 93.3% of patients, spanning multiple MHC alleles.

About this clone: The target antigen is unknown.

Method: immunoSEQ multiplex PCR; TCRdb's copy keeps in-frame clones and lacks some. The data show 37,000 or so clones, approximately 80% seen once. V was trimmed by 0 bases and J by 2 bases, leaving 5 bases between them. Germline V lookup: CDR1 KGHSY, CDR2 FQNENV. The CDR3 covers 14 residues. Documented time point: week 5, during vaccination. Mutant IDH1 20-mer peptide, at 300 ug, made up each vaccine dose, with topical imiquimod. This sample comprised PBMCs, obtained from a glioma patient whose treatment included an IDH1 peptide vaccine. The chain uses TRBV16 and TRBJ1-3; D not resolved. The receptor was derived from a man under 40 with glioma. The CDR3 protein is CASSQSLTGNTIYF. In nucleotides, the CDR3 is TGTGCCAGCAGCCAATCGTTGACTGGAAACACCATATATTTT.